This T cell receptor beta chain was observed in a study of OX40 agonist ivuxolimab in advanced cancers. The CDR3 contains 16 residues. The germline V gene encodes CDR1 LGHNA and CDR2 YNFKEQ. V dropped 4 bases and J dropped 2 bases, with 17 bases sitting between them. The protocol was immunoSEQ multiplex PCR, while the TCRdb copy is restricted to in-frame clones and leaves out a portion. The data show fewer than 80,000 clones, 85% seen once. Sample: CD4+ or CD8+ T cells sorted from blood, taken in a trial of the OX40 agonist ivuxolimab. The chain is built from TRBV4-2 and TRBJ2-5; D tentatively fits TRBD1 or TRBD2 (6 bases each). The source of this sequence is an adult with an advanced solid tumor such as melanoma, head and neck, liver or kidney cancer. Written as DNA, the CDR3 is TGTGCCAGCAGCCGCTCTGGAGGGGGGCGACAAGAGACCCAGTACTTC. Protein product: CASSRSGGGRQETQYF.